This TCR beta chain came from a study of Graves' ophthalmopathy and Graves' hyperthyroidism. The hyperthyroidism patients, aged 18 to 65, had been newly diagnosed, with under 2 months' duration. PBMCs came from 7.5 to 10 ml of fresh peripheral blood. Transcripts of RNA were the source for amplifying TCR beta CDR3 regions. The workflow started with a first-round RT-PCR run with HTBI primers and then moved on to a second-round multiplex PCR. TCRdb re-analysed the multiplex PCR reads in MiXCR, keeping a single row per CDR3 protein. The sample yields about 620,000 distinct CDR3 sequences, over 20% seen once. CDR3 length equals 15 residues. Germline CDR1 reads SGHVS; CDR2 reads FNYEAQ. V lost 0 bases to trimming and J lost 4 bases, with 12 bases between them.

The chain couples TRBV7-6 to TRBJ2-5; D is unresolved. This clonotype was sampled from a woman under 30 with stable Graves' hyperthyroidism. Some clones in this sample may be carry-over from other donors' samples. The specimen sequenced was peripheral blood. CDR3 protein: CASSLAHSPVETQYF. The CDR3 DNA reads TGTGCCAGCAGCTTAGCGCACTCGCCGGTAGAGACCCAGTACTTC.